This T cell receptor beta chain emerged from a study of blood T cells in healthy people across ages. Findings and caveats of the study: Whereas aged donors had fewer naive CD4+ cells, long-lived donors had more of them and higher diversity. Because donor CMV status was unknown, expanded clonotype changes were possibly confounded.

Trimming took 0 bases from V and 2 from J; bases not matched to a gene: 6. The CDR3 runs 16 residues. Per the germline V gene, CDR1 is LGHNA and CDR2 is YNFKEQ. Combining a sample-barcoded 5' primer with a J-beta primer mix, a second PCR ran for about 7 to 12 cycles. TCRdb itself ran the 5' RACE reads through MiXCR, one entry per CDR3 protein. In the table there are 650,000 to 1,000,000 distinct CDR3 sequences, around 34% of which are singletons. With regard to this clonotype: Its target is unknown. This may be a read error: a much more frequent sequence differs by one nucleotide.

The V and J genes are TRBV4-2 and TRBJ2-5; TRBD2 aligns across 7 bases. The sequence derives from a man aged 18 to 29 in good health. Sequences were obtained from blood. The chain's CDR3 is CASSQENGGGQETQYF. DNA of the CDR3: TGTGCCAGCAGCCAAGAGAATGGCGGGGGACAAGAGACCCAGTACTTC.